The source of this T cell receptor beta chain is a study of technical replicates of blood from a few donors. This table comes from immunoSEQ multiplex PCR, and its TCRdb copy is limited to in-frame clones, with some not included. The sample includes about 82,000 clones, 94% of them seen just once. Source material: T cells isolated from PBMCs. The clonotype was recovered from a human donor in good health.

The CDR3 loop is CASSYTAAKLNYGYTF. The CDR3 DNA reads TGTGCCAGCAGTTATACGGCGGCGAAGCTTAACTATGGCTACACCTTC. The genes are TRBV6-5 and TRBJ1-2, with unresolved D. Germline CDR1 and CDR2: MNHEY and SVGAGI. V lost 3 bases and J lost 1, with 15 bases in between. This CDR3 is built from 16 residues.